This T cell receptor (beta chain) was sequenced during a study of blood T cells in healthy people across ages. Primed by a sample-barcoded 5' primer and a J-beta primer mix, a second PCR proceeded for about 6 to 11 cycles. A template-switch adaptor that had 12 random nucleotides put a tag on each cDNA molecule. A single record per CDR3 protein comes from TCRdb applying MiXCR to the 5' RACE reads. Of over 600,000 distinct CDR3 sequences in the sample, about half were seen once. In germline, CDR1 is ENHRY, CDR2 SYGVKD. The CDR3 runs to 14 residues. The germline V and J ends were trimmed by 2 bases and 7 bases, with 9 bases remaining between them.

This sequence joins TRBV10-3 and TRBJ1-6; no firm D call. The specimen sequenced was blood. The clonotype originates from a man older than 75 in good health. In DNA form, the CDR3 reads TGTGCCATCAGTGAGCAGACGGAGAATTCACCCCTCCACTTT. It is translated as CAISEQTENSPLHF.